Below, one T cell receptor beta chain is given with its context. The antigen is not known. Germline trimming cut 5 bases from V and 9 bases from J; bases unmatched to any gene: 6. This CDR3 region has 13 residues. Germline V gives CDR1 SGHVS, CDR2 FQNEAQ. Sequencing used immunoSEQ multiplex PCR; TCRdb keeps in-frame clones, though not all of them. The table shows just over 30,000 clones, with less than 90% occurring only once. These data come from a study of OX40 agonist ivuxolimab in advanced cancers. Study-level points and caveats: Nonresponders, in some cases, also had low normalized T-cell clonal expansion. Expanded clones tended on average to be more numerous among CD8+ T cells than CD4+.

The sequencing here drew on CD4+ or CD8+ T cells sorted from blood, taken in a trial of the OX40 agonist ivuxolimab. The rearrangement joins TRBV7-8 to TRBJ2-1; 8 bases are shared with TRBD2. The clonotype originates from an adult with an advanced solid tumor such as melanoma, head and neck, liver or kidney cancer. The CDR3 is CASSGRGGPEQFF. The CDR3, as DNA: TGTGCCAGCAGCGGACGGGGGGGGCCTGAGCAGTTCTTC.